This entry lists 20 T cell receptor beta chains sequenced from one sample in a study of shared clonotypes between healthy human individuals. Profiled with immunoSEQ multiplex PCR; TCRdb holds only in-frame clones, not every one. The profile shows 1.6 million or so clones, roughly 96% of them singletons. Specimen: naive CD4+ T cells sorted from blood. Documented subset: CD45RA+ positively selected. The receptors come from a man aged 30-40 years in good health.

As DNA, the CDR3 is TGTGCCAGCAGCGAAGCGGGAACCTACGAGCAGTACTTC. This codes for CASSEAGTYEQYF. The chain has TRBV9 and TRBJ2-7; 7 nucleotides match TRBD2. V dropped 3 bases and J dropped 2; count of bases not matched to a gene: 2. The CDR3 is made up of 13 amino acids. Germline V gene lookup returns CDR1 SGDLS and CDR2 YYNGEE.

The chain uses TRBV10-1 and TRBJ2-1; D tentatively reads TRBD1 or TRBD2 (5 bases each). V gave up 4 bases and J gave up 2 bases, with 18 bases separating them. This CDR3 region has 17 residues. CDR1 and CDR2 from the germline V gene are WNHNN and SYGVQD (reference sequence). The CDR3 protein is CASSGVRGRAPYNEQFF. The CDR3 DNA sequence: TGCGCCAGCAGTGGAGTCCGGGGCAGGGCCCCCTACAATGAGCAGTTCTTC.

V usage is TRBV7-9 and J usage is TRBJ1-4; possible D gene TRBD1, 6 bases. V was shortened by 5 bases and J by 10 bases, with 14 bases between the two germline ends. Germline V lookup: CDR1 SEHNR, CDR2 FQNEAQ (reference sequence). The CDR3 totals 13 residues. This chain's CDR3 is CASSPGAVGKLFF. The CDR3 nucleotides read TGTGCCAGCAGCCCAGGGGCGGTCGGAAAACTGTTTTTT.

The chain has TRBV29-1 and TRBJ2-1, with TRBD2 identical over 8 bases. The junction had 9 bases not matched to a gene; V was cut back by 4 bases and J by 4 bases. CDR3 length equals 15 residues. The germline V gene encodes CDR1 SQVTM and CDR2 ANQGSEA. This CDR3 is CSVVTSGRIYNEQFF. The DNA of the CDR3 is TGCAGCGTTGTTACTAGCGGCAGGATTTACAATGAGCAGTTCTTC.

The J gene is TRBJ1-4, the V gene TRBV30; D is uncertain. CDR3 size: 12 residues. Germline CDR1 reads GTSNPN; CDR2 reads SVGIG (reference sequence). The V end lost 0 bases, the J end lost 4 bases, and 3 bases lay between the germline ends. The CDR3 reads CAWSVGNEKLFF. CDR3 sequence (DNA): TGTGCCTGGAGTGTAGGTAATGAAAAACTGTTTTTT.

Details on this clone: The germline gene is not matched at one end of the junction; a read error may be the cause. The chain carries TRBV5-6 and TRBJ2-7; D is possibly TRBD1 or TRBD2 (5 bases each). CDR1 and CDR2 from the germline V gene are SGHDT and YYEEEE. The CDR3 is 13 amino acids. CDR3 sequence reads: CASSLVGRALRDF. The CDR3, as DNA: TGTGCCAGCAGCTTGGTGGGGCGGGCACTCCGGGACTTC.

V is TRBV6-5 and J is TRBJ2-1; TRBD1 is a possible D gene (6 bases). V lost 7 bases, J lost 9 bases, and 19 bases lay in between. The CDR3 loop spans 14 amino acids. Germline CDR1 is MNHEY and CDR2 is SVGAGI. CDR3 bases: TGTGCCAGCAACGCGATCGGGCAGGGGTTTGAGCAGTTCTTC. Protein: CASNAIGQGFEQFF.

The chain joins TRBV7-9 to TRBJ2-1; 10 bases are a match to TRBD1. Germline assignment: CDR1 SEHNR and CDR2 FQNEAQ (reference sequence). Losses at the gene ends were 2 bases for V and 7 bases for J; bases not matched to a gene: 8. The CDR3 is 16 residues long. The CDR3 loop reads CASSLWIGQGGNEQFF. DNA of the CDR3: TGTGCCAGCAGCTTATGGATAGGACAGGGGGGAAATGAGCAGTTCTTC.

The chain employs TRBV19 and TRBJ2-3; TRBD1 is a possible D gene (6 bases). Per germline, CDR1 LNHDA and CDR2 SQIVND (reference sequence). This CDR3 spans 14 amino acids. Trimming removed 3 bases at V and 4 bases at J, with 11 bases between. CDR3 coding DNA: TGTGCCAGTAGTATTCAGCCAGGGGCAGATACGCAGTATTTT. Translation: CASSIQPGADTQYF.

The sample holds a few counts of this clone. The V and J genes are TRBV4-2 and TRBJ2-1, with TRBD2 matching over 11 bases. CDR3 length: 16 residues. Germline values: CDR1 LGHNA, CDR2 YNFKEQ. V gave up 3 bases and J gave up 7 bases; unmatched junction bases: 8. This CDR3 reads CASSQTSSGRWNEQFF. The CDR3 DNA sequence: TGTGCCAGCAGCCAGACATCTAGCGGGAGGTGGAATGAGCAGTTCTTC.

This clone was counted a single time. The chain employs TRBV10-1 and TRBJ2-1; 11 bases align to TRBD2. CDR1 is WNHNN and CDR2 is SYGVQD in the germline V gene (reference sequence). The CDR3 runs to 17 residues. V shed 0 bases, J shed 2 bases, and the junction held 3 bases outside the gene matches. DNA for the CDR3: TGCGCCAGCAGTGAGTCTGCTAGCGGGAGGACCTACAATGAGCAGTTCTTC. Its translation is CASSESASGRTYNEQFF.

V is TRBV7-9 and J is TRBJ1-4; 8 bases line up with TRBD1. V shed 2 bases, J shed 5 bases, and the junction held 4 bases outside the gene matches. This CDR3 spans 15 amino acids. Per the germline V gene, CDR1 is SEHNR and CDR2 is FQNEAQ (reference sequence). DNA of the CDR3: TGTGCCAGCAGCTTAACTGGGACAGGAAATGAAAAACTGTTTTTT. This translates into CASSLTGTGNEKLFF. The whole variable domain, filled in from reference TRBV7-9 and TRBJ1-4, reads DTGVSQNPRHKITKRGQNVTFRCDPISEHNRLYWYRQTLGQGPEFLTYFQNEAQLEKSRLLSDRFSAERPKGSFSTLEIQRTEQGDSAMYLCASSLTGTGNEKLFFGSGTQLSVL.

The chain employs TRBV19 and TRBJ1-5, with 10 nucleotides matching TRBD1. This CDR3 region has 16 residues. CDR1 is LNHDA and CDR2 is SQIVND in the germline V gene (reference sequence). V shed 3 bases, J shed 6 bases, and the junction held 8 bases outside the gene matches. The CDR3 DNA reads TGTGCCAGTAGTATCCGTAGGGACAGGGGATCTCAGCCCCAGCATTTT. Translation gives CASSIRRDRGSQPQHF. Drawing the rest from reference TRBV19 and TRBJ1-5, the complete variable domain is DGGITQSPKYLFRKEGQNVTLSCEQNLNHDAMYWYRQDPGQGLRLIYYSQIVNDFQKGDIAEGYSVSREKKESFPLTVTSAQKNPTAFYLCASSIRRDRGSQPQHFGDGTRLSIL.

The chain links TRBV11-2 to TRBJ1-2, with 9 bases aligning to TRBD1. The J segment lost 4 bases and the V segment lost 9 bases, leaving 12 bases of the junction unmatched. CDR1 is SGHAT, CDR2 FQNNGV, per germline. This CDR3 is built from 15 residues. The CDR3 DNA follows: TGTGCCAGTCGGTCAAACAGGGGGCCTGGCTATGGCTACACCTTC. Its protein is CASRSNRGPGYGYTF.

The chain combines TRBV11-2 with TRBJ1-1, with a possible D match to TRBD1 (5 bases). CDR1 and CDR2 (germline): SGHAT, FQNNGV. This CDR3 is built from 14 residues. Deletions cut 5 bases from V and 4 bases from J, with 14 bases between. The CDR3 region is CASSPRVRSTEAFF. The CDR3 coding sequence is TGTGCCAGCAGCCCCAGGGTCAGGAGCACTGAAGCTTTCTTT.

The chain has TRBV5-1 and TRBJ2-2, with 8 bases lining up with TRBD2. CDR3 length equals 14 residues. V shed 9 bases and J 0 bases; nucleotides not matched to a gene: 4. Germline V gene sequence: CDR1 SGHRS, CDR2 YFSETQ. CDR3 sequence reads: CATNSGANTGELFF. The DNA for the CDR3 is TGCGCCACCAATAGCGGGGCGAACACCGGGGAGCTGTTTTTT.

In this sample, this clone turned up once. The chain employs TRBV7-2 and TRBJ1-5, with D possibly matching TRBD1 (6 bases). V was pared by 4 bases and J by 2 bases, with 9 bases between. Germline CDR1 and CDR2: SGHTA and FQGNSA. This CDR3 is 14 amino acids long. This CDR3 reads CASSWTDRNQPQHF. In DNA form, the CDR3 reads TGTGCCAGCAGCTGGACAGACCGCAATCAGCCCCAGCATTTT.

V and J are TRBV6-1 and TRBJ1-5; 8 bases are shared with TRBD1. Trimming at V came to 7 bases and at J to 6 bases, leaving 11 bases not matched to a gene. In germline, CDR1 is MNHNS, CDR2 SASEGT. The CDR3 runs to 15 residues. This chain's CDR3 is CASTPPGQVRQPQHF. In DNA, the CDR3 is TGTGCCAGCACCCCACCGGGACAGGTCCGTCAGCCCCAGCATTTT.

This sequence joins TRBV19 and TRBJ2-1; 9 bases map to TRBD2. CDR1 is LNHDA and CDR2 is SQIVND in the germline V gene (reference sequence). V gave up 6 bases and J gave up 5 bases; unmatched junction bases: 14. CDR3 length: 17 residues. The CDR3 loop reads CASRGRIAGVGNNEQFF. As DNA, the CDR3 is TGTGCCAGTAGAGGTCGAATAGCGGGAGTAGGGAACAATGAGCAGTTCTTC.

The chain carries TRBV10-3 and TRBJ2-2; 8 nucleotides agree with TRBD1. This CDR3 has 15 amino acids. J was trimmed by 4 bases and V by 10 bases; bases with no gene match: 11. Germline CDR1 is ENHRY and CDR2 is SYGVKD. CDR3 protein: CATLKTGDPTGELFF. DNA for the CDR3: TGTGCCACCCTAAAGACAGGGGACCCCACCGGGGAGCTGTTTTTT.